Listed here are 30 T cell receptor beta chains from one sample, sequenced in a study of early T cells in non-severe SARS-CoV-2 infection (dated by TCRdb to about 2021). The library came from 5' RACE. The sample was run on a NextSeq 500. TCRdb reworked the public reads: Q25 trimming with fastp, MiXCR clone assembly, productive beta chains retained. Records with the same CDR3 protein are collapsed into one entry carrying the most frequent genes and DNA. The sample profile shows 55,000 to 65,000 distinct CDR3 sequences; approximately 12% of them were found once. The ten biggest clones cover 4.4% of the sample. The specimen was whole blood. These receptors came from an adult who was a healthcare worker with PCR-confirmed SARS-CoV-2 infection or an uninfected control (not recorded which).

This clonotype was seen a handful of times. The chain is built from TRBV7-9 and TRBJ2-1; no clear D gene. The CDR3 extends over 12 amino acids. Trimming cost V 4 bases and J 10 bases, with 11 bases left between them. Germline CDR1 reads SEHNR; CDR2 reads FQNEAQ (reference sequence). CDR3 sequence: CASSYNLGEQFF. CDR3 in DNA: TGTGCCAGCAGCTACAACCTGGGGGAGCAGTTCTTC.

This clonotype has a count of ten or more. This rearrangement joins TRBV7-2 to TRBJ1-1; 9 bases align to TRBD1. CDR1 and CDR2 (germline): SGHTA, FQGNSA. The CDR3 runs to 16 residues. The V segment lost 4 bases and the J segment 10 bases; nucleotides outside the gene matches: 16. CDR3 nucleotide sequence: TGTGCCAGCAGCTATGCCCACCCCCCCGACAGGGGGGCAGCTTTCTTT. Amino acid sequence: CASSYAHPPDRGAAFF.

This chain connects TRBV27 to TRBJ2-7, with a possible D match to TRBD1 (6 bases). Germline CDR1 and CDR2: MNHEY and SMNVEV (reference sequence). The CDR3 consists of 14 residues. V dropped 5 bases and J dropped 3 bases, with 14 bases sitting between them. This CDR3 reads CASSATRGSYEQYF. The CDR3 DNA reads as TGTGCCAGCAGTGCGACCAGGGGTAGCTACGAGCAGTACTTC.

This clonotype was recorded many times. The rearrangement joins TRBV29-1 to TRBJ2-2; 10 bases match TRBD1. J lost 6 bases, V lost 6 bases, and 4 bases had no gene match. The CDR3 is made up of 13 amino acids. Germline V gene data show CDR1 as SQVTM and CDR2 as ANQGSEA. CDR3 residues: CSVDRGIPGELFF. The CDR3 DNA follows: TGCAGCGTGGACAGGGGGATACCCGGGGAGCTGTTTTTT.

Many counts were recorded for this clonotype. This chain links TRBV5-4 with TRBJ2-3; D possibly corresponds to TRBD2 (5 bases). The germline V and J ends were trimmed by 4 bases and 1 base, with 19 bases remaining between them. The CDR3 has 17 amino acids. CDR1 is SGHNT, CDR2 YYREEE, per germline (reference sequence). CDR3 coding DNA: TGTGCCAGCAGCCTACGTGGGGAGCCCCCACGCACAGATACGCAGTATTTT. The encoded protein is CASSLRGEPPRTDTQYF.

This clonotype was found many times. The V and J genes are TRBV6-4 and TRBJ2-2; 11 positions agree with TRBD2. This CDR3 region has 17 residues. With V trimmed by 6 bases and J by 3 bases, 9 bases remained unmatched. CDR1 is MRHNA and CDR2 is SNTAGT in the germline V gene. The CDR3 region has the DNA TGTGCCAGCAGCCCCCGAGGGACTAGCGGAGACACCGGGGAGCTGTTTTTT. Amino acid sequence: CASSPRGTSGDTGELFF.

There are many counts of this clonotype. The chain couples TRBV6-5 to TRBJ2-2, with TRBD1 as a possible D gene (6 bases). Germline values: CDR1 MNHEY, CDR2 SVGAGI. Trimming left V 5 bases short and J 2 bases short, with 12 bases between. The CDR3 covers 15 residues. CDR3 nucleotide sequence: TGTGCCAGCAGTCCCAGGACAGACAACACCGGGGAGCTGTTTTTT. It codes for CASSPRTDNTGELFF.

This clonotype has a count of ten or more. The rearrangement links TRBV9 to TRBJ2-7; 8 nucleotides agree with TRBD1. Trimming cost V 0 bases and J 3 bases; bases outside gene matches: 11. The CDR3 has 17 amino acids. Germline values: CDR1 SGDLS, CDR2 YYNGEE. CDR3 residues: CASSVGGGQGRNYEQYF. CDR3 in DNA: TGTGCCAGCAGCGTAGGGGGAGGACAGGGAAGGAACTACGAGCAGTACTTC.

This clonotype was counted a few times. The rearrangement links TRBV6-1 to TRBJ1-1, with D possibly being TRBD1 (5 bases). The V end lost 7 bases, the J end lost 4 bases, and 19 bases lay between the germline ends. There are 15 residues in the CDR3. The germline V gene has CDR1 MNHNS and CDR2 SASEGT. CDR3 residues: CASKQGPDVGTEAFF. In DNA form, the CDR3 reads TGTGCCAGCAAGCAGGGCCCCGATGTAGGCACTGAAGCTTTCTTT.

The chain combines TRBV20-1 with TRBJ2-1; D gene ambiguous. Germline V gives CDR1 DFQATT, CDR2 SNEGSKA (reference sequence). CDR3 size: 14 residues. Between the trimmed V and J ends, which lost 6 bases and 0 bases, there was a span of 12 bases. CDR3: CSARTASSYNEQFF. The CDR3 DNA reads TGCAGTGCGAGGACGGCAAGCTCCTACAATGAGCAGTTCTTC.

The sample holds a few counts of this clonotype. The chain links TRBV7-2 to TRBJ2-3; D unclear. Germline V gives CDR1 SGHTA, CDR2 FQGNSA. Trimming removed 6 bases at V and 2 bases at J, with 12 bases between. The CDR3 sequence is 14 residues long. The CDR3, as DNA: TGTGCCAGCAGTTTTGGGCCCCTCACAGATACGCAGTATTTT. This codes for CASSFGPLTDTQYF.

There are a few counts of this clonotype. This chain connects TRBV7-2 to TRBJ2-1; TRBD2 aligns across 7 bases. Trimming took 4 bases from V and 8 from J; bases not matched to a gene: 8. The CDR3 covers 14 residues. CDR1 and CDR2 from the germline V gene are SGHTA and FQGNSA. The CDR3 DNA reads TGTGCCAGCAGCTCCCGGACTAGATCGGATGAGCAGTTCTTC. As protein: CASSSRTRSDEQFF. Drawing the rest from reference TRBV7-2 and TRBJ2-1, the complete variable domain is GAGVSQSPSNKVTEKGKDVELRCDPISGHTALYWYRQSLGQGLEFLIYFQGNSAPDKSGLPSDRFSAERTGGSVSTLTIQRTQQEDSAVYLCASSSRTRSDEQFFGPGTRLTVL.

In its sample, this clonotype was seen many times. The rearrangement uses TRBV5-1 and TRBJ2-3; weak D call: TRBD2 (6 bases). In germline, CDR1 is SGHRS, CDR2 YFSETQ. CDR3 size: 16 residues. The V end lost 3 bases, the J end lost 0 bases, and 14 bases lay between the germline ends. DNA of the CDR3: TGCGCCAGCAGCTACACCGGGACTTCTAGCACAGATACGCAGTATTTT. This encodes CASSYTGTSSTDTQYF.

The sample holds many counts of this clonotype. The CDR3 region has the DNA TGTGCCAGCAGTTTTTTTGGGACCCTCTCCAATGAGCAGTTCTTC. Protein: CASSFFGTLSNEQFF. The rearrangement joins TRBV6-2 or TRBV6-3 to TRBJ2-1; D assignment may be TRBD1 or TRBD2 (5 bases each). Germline V gene data show CDR1 as MNHEY and CDR2 as SVGEGT. Trimming took 4 bases from V and 6 from J, leaving 16 bases between them. The CDR3 is made up of 15 amino acids.

The CDR3 spells CASSLRAQAGEAFF. The CDR3, as DNA: TGTGCCAGCAGCTTACGGGCACAGGCTGGTGAAGCTTTCTTT. This chain uses TRBV7-9 with TRBJ1-1, with a tentative D call TRBD1 (5 bases). CDR3 length equals 14 residues. Germline V CDR1 and CDR2: SEHNR, FQNEAQ (reference sequence). Trimming shortened V by 2 bases and J by 7 bases, and 14 bases separated the two germline ends.

Only one count was recorded for this clonotype. This sequence joins TRBV5-1 and TRBJ2-1, with 9 bases aligning to TRBD2. Trimming removed 4 bases from V and 3 bases from J; junction bases left unmatched: 5. Germline-derived CDR1 and CDR2 are SGHRS and YFSETQ. The CDR3 contains 15 residues. CDR3 sequence reads: CASSGGLAGYNEQFF. The DNA of the CDR3 is TGCGCCAGCAGCGGGGGACTAGCTGGCTACAATGAGCAGTTCTTC.

The chain uses TRBV20-1 and TRBJ2-7; unclear D gene. Trimming took 5 bases from V and 3 from J, leaving 5 bases between them. This CDR3 region has 10 residues. Germline CDR1 DFQATT, CDR2 SNEGSKA (reference sequence). The CDR3 region has the DNA TGCAGTGCTGAAGACTACGAGCAGTACTTC. This encodes CSAEDYEQYF.

The sample holds many counts of this clonotype. CDR3 residues: CASSSISGGPYNEQFF. The DNA of the CDR3 is TGTGCCAGCAGCTCGATTAGCGGGGGACCCTACAATGAGCAGTTCTTC. V gene TRBV7-2 combines with J gene TRBJ2-1; 9 bases align to TRBD2. The ends lost 4 bases at V and 2 bases at J; junction bases unmatched: 6. The CDR3 covers 16 residues. Germline V CDR1 and CDR2: SGHTA, FQGNSA.

This clonotype showed up just a few times. The chain carries TRBV12-3 or TRBV12-4 and TRBJ2-4; D gene uncertain. This CDR3 comprises 14 residues. The V end lost 8 bases, the J end lost 0 bases, and 11 bases lay between the germline ends. The CDR3 protein is CASEQTLAKNIQYF. The CDR3 DNA reads TGTGCCAGCGAGCAGACCCTAGCCAAAAACATTCAGTACTTC.

This clonotype was detected ten times or more. The V call is TRBV29-1, the J call TRBJ2-3; 7 bases match TRBD2. Germline V gives CDR1 SQVTM, CDR2 ANQGSEA. This CDR3 comprises 12 residues. V lost 7 bases and J lost 4; bases outside the gene matches: 5. The CDR3 loop is CSAGGTADTQYF. The CDR3, as DNA: TGCAGCGCGGGGGGTACTGCAGATACGCAGTATTTT.

The rearrangement joins TRBV5-4 to TRBJ2-2; D call uncertain. The V end was cut by 3 bases, the J end by 7 bases, with 13 bases between. CDR1 is SGHNT and CDR2 is YYREEE in the germline V gene (reference sequence). The CDR3 runs 14 residues. CDR3 coding DNA: TGTGCCAGCAGCTCCCGGGTGGTGGTCGGGGAGCTGTTTTTT. As protein: CASSSRVVVGELFF.

This clonotype is medium-sized. This chain uses TRBV5-1 with TRBJ2-1; no firm D call. The CDR3 extends over 16 amino acids. V was clipped by 1 base and J by 0 bases, with 11 bases between them. Germline CDR1 SGHRS, CDR2 YFSETQ. The CDR3 sequence: CASSLLGSFSYNEQFF. The CDR3 DNA follows: TGCGCCAGCAGCTTGTTAGGCAGCTTCTCCTACAATGAGCAGTTCTTC.

The table lists this clonotype with a few counts. The chain recombines TRBV11-3 with TRBJ2-5, with 11 bases fitting TRBD2. J was trimmed by 0 bases and V by 5 bases; bases with no gene match: 17. The CDR3 length is 20 residues. The germline V gene has CDR1 SGHNT and CDR2 YENEEA. CDR3 DNA: TGTGCCAGCAGCGGAGCAGGGGGCGTGGGGACTAGCGGTAACCAAGAGACCCAGTACTTC. Protein: CASSGAGGVGTSGNQETQYF.

The table lists this clonotype with many counts. V is TRBV5-5 and J is TRBJ2-7; TRBD1 agrees at 7 bases. The CDR3 has 14 amino acids. From germline, CDR1 is SGHKS and CDR2 YYEKEE (reference sequence). V shed 6 bases, J shed 1 base, and the junction held 7 bases outside the gene matches. The CDR3 coding sequence is TGTGCCAGCACCCCGGGACAGAGTTCCTACGAGCAGTACTTC. This codes for CASTPGQSSYEQYF.

This clonotype was picked up a small number of times. Germline and junction disagree at one end, which may indicate a read error. This rearrangement joins TRBV7-7 to TRBJ2-3; D might be TRBD1 or TRBD2, each matching 5 bases. CDR3 size: 14 residues. The germline V gene has CDR1 SSHAT and CDR2 FNYEAQ (reference sequence). Written as DNA, the CDR3 is TGTGCTAGCAGCTTGAGGGGACCGCCAGATACGCAGTATTTT. It encodes CASSLRGPPDTQYF.

This clonotype was detected a few times. The chain uses TRBV7-9 and TRBJ2-1; D may be TRBD2 (6 bases). The CDR3 is 13 amino acids. V lost 0 bases and J lost 7, with 7 bases in between. The germline gives CDR1 SEHNR, CDR2 FQNEAQ (reference sequence). The CDR3 DNA reads TGTGCCAGCAGCTTAGCGGAGGGGAATGAGCAGTTCTTC. Its protein product is CASSLAEGNEQFF.

The chain is built from TRBV12-3 or TRBV12-4 and TRBJ2-5; D uncertain. This CDR3 region has 12 residues. V was trimmed by 3 bases and J by 5 bases, leaving 7 bases between them. The CDR3 region is CASSLVVETQYF. The CDR3, as DNA: TGTGCCAGCAGTTTGGTGGTCGAGACCCAGTACTTC.

This clonotype was recorded a few times. The chain uses TRBV28 and TRBJ2-7; no firm D call. The CDR3 is made up of 11 amino acids. The V gene lost 6 bases and the J gene lost 6 bases, with 9 bases spanning the gap. The germline gives CDR1 MDHEN, CDR2 SYDVKM. The CDR3 sequence: CASSFRVEQYF. As DNA, the CDR3 is TGTGCCAGCAGCTTCCGGGTCGAGCAGTACTTC.

This clonotype was seen a handful of times. V is TRBV29-1 and J is TRBJ1-4; 8 bases line up with TRBD1. The V gene end was trimmed by 5 bases and the J gene end by 8 bases; junction bases not matched to a gene: 7. This CDR3 spans 13 amino acids. Per germline, CDR1 SQVTM and CDR2 ANQGSEA. CDR3 sequence reads: CSVKDRAGEKLFF. DNA for the CDR3: TGCAGCGTTAAGGACAGGGCTGGCGAAAAACTGTTTTTT.

This sequence joins TRBV18 and TRBJ2-7, with 7 bases identical to TRBD1. The V segment lost 0 bases and the J segment 4 bases; nucleotides outside the gene matches: 3. The germline V gene encodes CDR1 KGHSH and CDR2 LQKENI. This CDR3 has 14 amino acids. The CDR3 is CASSPPARGYEQYF. CDR3 DNA sequence: TGTGCCAGCTCACCACCCGCCAGGGGGTACGAGCAGTACTTC.